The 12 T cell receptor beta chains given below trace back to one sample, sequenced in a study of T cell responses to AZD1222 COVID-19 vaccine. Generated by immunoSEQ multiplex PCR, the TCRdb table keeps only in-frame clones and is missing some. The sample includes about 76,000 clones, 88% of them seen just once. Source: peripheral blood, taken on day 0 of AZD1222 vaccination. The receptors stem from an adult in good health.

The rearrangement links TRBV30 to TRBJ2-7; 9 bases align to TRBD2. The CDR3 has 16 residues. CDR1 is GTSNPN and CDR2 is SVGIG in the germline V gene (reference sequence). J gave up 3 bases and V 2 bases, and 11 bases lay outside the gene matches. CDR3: CAWSNLAGPEFYEQYF. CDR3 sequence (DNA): TGTGCCTGGAGTAATCTAGCGGGACCGGAGTTCTACGAGCAGTACTTC.

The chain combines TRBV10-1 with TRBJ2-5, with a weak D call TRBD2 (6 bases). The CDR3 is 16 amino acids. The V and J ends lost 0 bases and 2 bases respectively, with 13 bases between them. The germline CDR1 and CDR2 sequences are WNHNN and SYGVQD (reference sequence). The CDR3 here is CASSESNNGGQETQYF. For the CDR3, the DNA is TGCGCCAGCAGTGAGTCGAATAACGGGGGACAAGAGACCCAGTACTTC.

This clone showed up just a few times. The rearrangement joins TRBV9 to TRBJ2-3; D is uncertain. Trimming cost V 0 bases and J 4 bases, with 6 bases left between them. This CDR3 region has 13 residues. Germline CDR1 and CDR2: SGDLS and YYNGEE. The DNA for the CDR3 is TGTGCCAGCAGCGTAGCTGGACCAGATACGCAGTATTTT. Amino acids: CASSVAGPDTQYF.

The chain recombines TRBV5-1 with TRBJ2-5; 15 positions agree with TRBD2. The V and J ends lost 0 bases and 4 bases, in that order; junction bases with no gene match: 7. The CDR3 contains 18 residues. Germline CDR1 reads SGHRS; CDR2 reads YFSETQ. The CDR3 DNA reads TGCGCCAGCAGCTTGGCTCCGGGACTAGCGGGAGGTGGAGAGACCCAGTACTTC. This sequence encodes CASSLAPGLAGGGETQYF.

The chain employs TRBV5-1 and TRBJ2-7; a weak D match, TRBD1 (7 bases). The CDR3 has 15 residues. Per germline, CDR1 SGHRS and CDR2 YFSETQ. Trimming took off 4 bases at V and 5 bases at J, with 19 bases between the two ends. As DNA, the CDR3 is TGCGCCAGCAGCGCGGCGGGACAGACCTCGAACGAGCAGTACTTC. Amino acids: CASSAAGQTSNEQYF.

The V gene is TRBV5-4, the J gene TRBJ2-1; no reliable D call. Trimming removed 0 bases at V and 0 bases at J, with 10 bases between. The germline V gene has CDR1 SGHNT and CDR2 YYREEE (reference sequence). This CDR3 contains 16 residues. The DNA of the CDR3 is TGTGCCAGCAGCTTGGGGTCTGGGAACTCCTACAATGAGCAGTTCTTC. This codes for CASSLGSGNSYNEQFF. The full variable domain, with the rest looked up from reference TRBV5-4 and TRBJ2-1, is ETGVTQSPTHLIKTRGQQVTLRCSSQSGHNTVSWYQQALGQGPQFIFQYYREEENGRGNFPPRFSGLQFPNYSSELNVNALELDDSALYLCASSLGSGNSYNEQFFGPGTRLTVL.

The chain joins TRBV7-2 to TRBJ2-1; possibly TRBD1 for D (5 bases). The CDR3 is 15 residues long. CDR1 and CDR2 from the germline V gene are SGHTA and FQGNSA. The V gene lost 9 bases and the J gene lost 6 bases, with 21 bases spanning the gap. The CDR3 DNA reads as TGTGCCAGGGGCCCCGGACACCTCTCGTCCAATGAGCAGTTCTTC. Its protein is CARGPGHLSSNEQFF.

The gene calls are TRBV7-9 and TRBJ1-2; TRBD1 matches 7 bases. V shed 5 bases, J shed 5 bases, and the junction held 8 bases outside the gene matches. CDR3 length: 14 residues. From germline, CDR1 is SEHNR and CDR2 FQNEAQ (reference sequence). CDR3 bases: TGTGCCAGCAGCCCTCCCGGGACAGCTTATGGCTACACCTTC. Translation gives CASSPPGTAYGYTF.

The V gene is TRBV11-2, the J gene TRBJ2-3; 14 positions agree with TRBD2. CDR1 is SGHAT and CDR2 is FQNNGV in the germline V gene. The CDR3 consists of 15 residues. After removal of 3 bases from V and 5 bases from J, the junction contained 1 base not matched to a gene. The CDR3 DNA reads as TGTGCCAGCAGCTTCGGACTAGCGGGGGGAGATACGCAGTATTTT. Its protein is CASSFGLAGGDTQYF.

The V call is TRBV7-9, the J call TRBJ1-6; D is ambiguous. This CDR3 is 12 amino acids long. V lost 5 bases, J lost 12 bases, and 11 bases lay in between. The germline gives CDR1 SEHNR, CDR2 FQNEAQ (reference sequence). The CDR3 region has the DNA TGTGCCAGCAGCACATGGGCCCTACCCCTCCACTTT. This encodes CASSTWALPLHF.

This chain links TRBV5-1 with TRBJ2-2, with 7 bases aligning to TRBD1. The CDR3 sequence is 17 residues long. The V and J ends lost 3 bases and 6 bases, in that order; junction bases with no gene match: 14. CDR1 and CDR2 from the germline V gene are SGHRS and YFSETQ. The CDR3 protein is CASSSGPILDRAGELFF. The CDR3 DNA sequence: TGCGCCAGCAGCTCAGGGCCTATACTTGACAGGGCCGGGGAGCTGTTTTTT.

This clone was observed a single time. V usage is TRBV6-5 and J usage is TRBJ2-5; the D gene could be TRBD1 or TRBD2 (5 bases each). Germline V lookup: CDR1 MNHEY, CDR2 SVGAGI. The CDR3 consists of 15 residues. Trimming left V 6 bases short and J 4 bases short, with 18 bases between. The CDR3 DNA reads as TGTGCCAGCAGCCTGACGGGGCGGAGAAGAGAGACCCAGTACTTC. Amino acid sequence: CASSLTGRRRETQYF.